Sequencing of this T cell receptor beta chain was carried out in a study of blood T cells in healthy people across ages. A second PCR, run for about 7 to 12 cycles, used a sample-barcoded 5' primer plus a J-beta primer mix. Via MiXCR, TCRdb re-called the 5' RACE reads, giving one row per CDR3 protein. The sample yields approximately 770,000 distinct CDR3 sequences, roughly 50% seen once. Total RNA was isolated from each sample in quantities of at least 6 micrograms. Trimming removed 2 bases at V and 7 bases at J, with 13 bases between. The CDR3 spans 15 residues. Germline assignment: CDR1 SGHRS and CDR2 YFSETQ.

V is TRBV5-1 and J is TRBJ1-6, with D uncertain. The sequenced sample was blood. The origin of this receptor is a man aged 25 to 45 in good health. The CDR3 DNA is TGCGCCAGCAGCTTAAGAACAGCCGGCAATTCACCCCTCCACTTT. This codes for CASSLRTAGNSPLHF.